This passage covers 23 T cell receptor beta chains from one sample sequenced in a study of cytomegalovirus exposure and HLA in healthy donors. The study ran its PCR with 60 Vbeta and 13 Jbeta primers. The assay was immunoSEQ multiplex PCR, and TCRdb's table has in-frame clones only and misses some. The data hold 150,000 to 200,000 clones, with approximately 70% observed a single time. Sequencing input: PBMCs. The receptors originated from a middle-aged man in good health and CMV-seropositive.

The rearrangement joins TRBV29-1 to TRBJ2-2; the D is unclear. The germline V gene encodes CDR1 SQVTM and CDR2 ANQGSEA. The CDR3 totals 13 residues. Trimming stripped 4 bases from V and 3 bases from J, with 9 bases between. The CDR3 DNA follows: TGCAGCGTTGGGCCCCGCCACACCGGGGAGCTGTTTTTT. Amino acid sequence: CSVGPRHTGELFF.

This clone has just one count. The J gene is TRBJ1-6, the V gene TRBV4-3; D ambiguous. V shed 1 base and J shed 9 bases, with 10 bases lying between them. CDR3 length: 14 residues. Looked up from germline, CDR1 is LGHNA and CDR2 is YSLEER. The CDR3 nucleotides read TGCGCCAGCAGCCAAGCGGTTATGAGTTCACCCCTCCACTTT. It codes for CASSQAVMSSPLHF.

The chain couples TRBV7-2 to TRBJ1-5; 8 nucleotides align to TRBD1. J lost 0 bases, V lost 5 bases, and 6 bases had no gene match. Germline values: CDR1 SGHTA, CDR2 FQGNSA. This CDR3 has 16 amino acids. The CDR3 spells CASSGRGRSSNQPQHF. For the CDR3, the DNA is TGTGCCAGCAGCGGCAGGGGGCGAAGTAGCAATCAGCCCCAGCATTTT.

This clone showed up just once. This chain joins TRBV30 and TRBJ2-7, with 10 bases lining up with TRBD1. Germline V lookup: CDR1 GTSNPN, CDR2 SVGIG (reference sequence). The CDR3 spans 18 residues. Trimming removed 6 bases from V and 2 bases from J; junction bases left unmatched: 19. The CDR3 protein is CACHKPLRDRGHTYEQYF. The CDR3 DNA is TGTGCCTGCCATAAACCTCTGCGGGACAGGGGACACACCTACGAGCAGTACTTC.

This rearrangement joins TRBV6-6 to TRBJ1-5, with D unclear. CDR1 is MNHNY and CDR2 is SVGAGI in the germline V gene (reference sequence). This CDR3 has 15 amino acids. Trimming pared 3 bases from V and 4 bases from J, leaving 13 bases between. CDR3 sequence reads: CASSYEGSRNQPQHF. The CDR3 nucleotides read TGTGCCAGCAGTTATGAGGGCTCAAGGAATCAGCCCCAGCATTTT.

This clone has just a few counts. V gene TRBV19 combines with J gene TRBJ1-2; D gene uncertain. Between the trimmed V and J ends, which lost 10 bases and 3 bases, there was a span of 15 bases. Germline CDR1 reads LNHDA; CDR2 reads SQIVND (reference sequence). The CDR3 extends over 13 amino acids. DNA of the CDR3: TGTGCCACTTCAGACGGGAGCTACTATGGCTACACCTTC. As protein: CATSDGSYYGYTF.

The chain uses TRBV19 and TRBJ1-1; D remains unclear. This CDR3 has 16 residues. CDR1 is LNHDA and CDR2 is SQIVND in the germline V gene (reference sequence). V shed 3 bases and J shed 6 bases, with 20 bases lying between them. The CDR3 bases are TGTGCCAGTAGTATTCTTACGAGGGCCGTAGGCTCTGAAGCTTTCTTT. It yields the protein CASSILTRAVGSEAFF.

V is TRBV4-3 and J is TRBJ2-7; 7 positions agree with TRBD1. The CDR3 runs 18 residues. Germline V lookup: CDR1 LGHNA, CDR2 YSLEER. J lost 4 bases, V lost 0 bases, and 15 bases had no gene match. The CDR3 sequence is CASSQELNRGLILYEQYF. The CDR3 coding sequence is TGCGCCAGCAGCCAAGAATTGAACAGGGGTTTGATTCTTTACGAGCAGTACTTC.

The chain uses TRBV6-1 and TRBJ2-2; 10 nucleotides agree with TRBD2. V shed 5 bases and J 3 bases; nucleotides not matched to a gene: 0. The CDR3 is 14 amino acids. Germline lookup yields CDR1 MNHNS and CDR2 SASEGT. This chain's CDR3 is CASSTSGDTGELFF. The CDR3 DNA reads as TGTGCCAGCAGTACTAGCGGGGACACCGGGGAGCTGTTTTTT.

This clone turned up a few times. V is TRBV19 and J is TRBJ1-4; 9 bases map to TRBD1. CDR1 and CDR2 (germline): LNHDA, SQIVND (reference sequence). J was trimmed by 6 bases and V by 7 bases; bases with no gene match: 12. The length of the CDR3 is 16 residues. CDR3 bases: TGTGCCAGTAAACCTCAGGGGAGGACAGGGGATGAAAAACTGTTTTTT. It specifies CASKPQGRTGDEKLFF. Full variable domain (missing parts from reference TRBV19 and TRBJ1-4): DGGITQSPKYLFRKEGQNVTLSCEQNLNHDAMYWYRQDPGQGLRLIYYSQIVNDFQKGDIAEGYSVSREKKESFPLTVTSAQKNPTAFYLCASKPQGRTGDEKLFFGSGTQLSVL.

The rearrangement uses TRBV6-5 and TRBJ2-7, with a weak D call TRBD2 (7 bases). Trimming stripped 8 bases from V and 3 bases from J, with 17 bases between. Germline V gives CDR1 MNHEY, CDR2 SVGAGI. The CDR3 has 14 amino acids. CDR3 sequence (DNA): TGTGCCAGCTCCACGGGGAGGGGGAGCTACGAGCAGTACTTC. Encoded protein: CASSTGRGSYEQYF.

A single count supports this clone. The chain recombines TRBV2 with TRBJ2-7; no reliable D call. Trimming removed 4 bases from V and 4 bases from J, with 5 bases in between. Per the germline V gene, CDR1 is SNHLY and CDR2 is FYNNEI. This CDR3 has 11 residues. The CDR3 sequence is CASSAEYEQYF. The DNA of the CDR3 is TGTGCCAGCAGTGCGGAGTACGAGCAGTACTTC.

This clone was seen only a few times. CDR3 sequence reads: CASGGQGGQPQHF. The CDR3 bases are TGTGCCAGCGGCGGACAGGGTGGTCAGCCCCAGCATTTT. The chain links TRBV2 to TRBJ1-5; the match to TRBD1 covers 8 bases. The J segment lost 6 bases and the V segment lost 8 bases, leaving 6 bases of the junction unmatched. This CDR3 region has 13 residues. Germline loops: CDR1 SNHLY, CDR2 FYNNEI. The full variable domain, completed using reference TRBV2 and TRBJ1-5, is EPEVTQTPSHQVTQMGQEVILRCVPISNHLYFYWYRQILGQKVEFLVSFYNNEISEKSEIFDDQFSVERPDGSNFTLKIRSTKLEDSAMYFCASGGQGGQPQHFGDGTRLSIL.

The chain joins TRBV7-2 to TRBJ2-2; D might be TRBD2 (5 bases). Germline V CDR1 and CDR2: SGHTA, FQGNSA. This CDR3 is 12 amino acids long. V was clipped by 5 bases and J by 6 bases, with 7 bases between them. This CDR3 is CASSRAAGELFF. As DNA, the CDR3 is TGTGCCAGCAGCCGAGCGGCCGGGGAGCTGTTTTTT.

The chain couples TRBV7-9 to TRBJ2-5; TRBD1 matches 8 bases. Germline CDR1 is SEHNR and CDR2 is FQNEAQ (reference sequence). This CDR3 has 15 amino acids. V gave up 5 bases and J gave up 2 bases; unmatched junction bases: 7. The CDR3 sequence: CASSLRTGLQETQYF. Written as DNA, the CDR3 is TGTGCCAGCAGCCTTCGGACAGGGCTACAAGAGACCCAGTACTTC.

This sequence joins TRBV9 and TRBJ1-4; TRBD1 matches at 10 bases. Trimming cost V 3 bases and J 9 bases; bases outside gene matches: 5. Germline loops: CDR1 SGDLS, CDR2 YYNGEE. CDR3 size: 14 residues. The CDR3 region is CASSAGTGAKKLFF. In DNA, the CDR3 is TGTGCCAGCAGCGCCGGGACAGGGGCTAAAAAACTGTTTTTT.

The chain combines TRBV7-9 with TRBJ2-2, with TRBD1 matching over 8 bases. The junction had 6 bases not matched to a gene; V was cut back by 5 bases and J by 1 base. The CDR3 covers 16 residues. CDR1 is SEHNR and CDR2 is FQNEAQ in the germline V gene (reference sequence). Here the CDR3 reads CASSPRTGLNTGELFF. The CDR3 DNA is TGTGCCAGCAGCCCGAGGACAGGGTTGAACACCGGGGAGCTGTTTTTT. Looking up the rest from reference TRBV7-9 and TRBJ2-2 gives the full variable domain: DTGVSQNPRHKITKRGQNVTFRCDPISEHNRLYWYRQTLGQGPEFLTYFQNEAQLEKSRLLSDRFSAERPKGSFSTLEIQRTEQGDSAMYLCASSPRTGLNTGELFFGEGSRLTVL.

The chain recombines TRBV7-8 with TRBJ2-2; possibly TRBD1 for D (5 bases). Germline assignment: CDR1 SGHVS and CDR2 FQNEAQ. This CDR3 spans 15 amino acids. Trimming shortened V by 4 bases and J by 4 bases, and 13 bases separated the two germline ends. CDR3 DNA sequence: TGTGCCAGCAGCTCCAGCCGCCAGGGCACCGGGGAGCTGTTTTTT. The encoded protein is CASSSSRQGTGELFF.

This chain connects TRBV14 to TRBJ2-7; 7 positions match TRBD1. This CDR3 has 15 residues. V shed 0 bases and J 0 bases; nucleotides not matched to a gene: 2. Germline lookup yields CDR1 SGHDN and CDR2 FVKESK. The CDR3 sequence is CASSQDDRDSYEQYF. Here the CDR3 DNA reads TGTGCCAGCAGCCAAGACGACAGGGACTCCTACGAGCAGTACTTC.

V gene TRBV19 combines with J gene TRBJ1-1, with D tentatively TRBD1 (6 bases). The CDR3 is 16 amino acids. Germline CDR1 and CDR2: LNHDA and SQIVND (reference sequence). The germline V and J ends were trimmed by 1 base and 1 base, with 13 bases remaining between them. The CDR3 bases are TGTGCCAGTAGTATAGGACAGGTGATCACGAACACTGAAGCTTTCTTT. This codes for CASSIGQVITNTEAFF.

This chain connects TRBV6-6 to TRBJ2-3; TRBD1 agrees at 7 bases. The CDR3 runs to 14 residues. V shed 5 bases and J 4 bases; nucleotides not matched to a gene: 6. Germline V gene lookup returns CDR1 MNHNY and CDR2 SVGAGI (reference sequence). The CDR3 DNA is TGTGCCAGCAGTACCTCAGGGGGTTCAGATACGCAGTATTTT. Amino acid sequence: CASSTSGGSDTQYF.

The chain links TRBV19 to TRBJ2-1; perhaps TRBD1 as D (5 bases). The CDR3 extends over 13 amino acids. Germline V gene sequence: CDR1 LNHDA, CDR2 SQIVND (reference sequence). The germline V and J ends were trimmed by 5 bases and 8 bases, with 13 bases remaining between them. The CDR3: CASSLKGHHEQFF. The CDR3 DNA reads TGTGCCAGTAGTCTAAAAGGACACCATGAGCAGTTCTTC.

The genes are TRBV5-4 and TRBJ1-2; D is undetermined. The CDR3 is 15 residues long. Per germline, CDR1 SGHNT and CDR2 YYREEE (reference sequence). V was cut by 0 bases and J by 0 bases, with 9 bases left in between. The DNA for the CDR3 is TGTGCCAGCAGCTTGGTTCAGGCCTCTAACTATGGCTACACCTTC. Protein product: CASSLVQASNYGYTF.